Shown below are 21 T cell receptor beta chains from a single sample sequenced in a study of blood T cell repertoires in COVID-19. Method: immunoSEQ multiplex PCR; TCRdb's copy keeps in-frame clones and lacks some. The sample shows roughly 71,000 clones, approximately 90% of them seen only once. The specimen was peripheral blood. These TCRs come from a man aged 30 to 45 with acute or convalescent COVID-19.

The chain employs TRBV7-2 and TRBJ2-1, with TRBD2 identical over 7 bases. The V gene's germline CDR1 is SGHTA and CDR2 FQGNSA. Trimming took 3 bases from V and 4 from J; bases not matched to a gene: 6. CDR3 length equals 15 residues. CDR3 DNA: TGTGCCAGCAGCTTGCTAGCGGACCTATACAATGAGCAGTTCTTC. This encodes CASSLLADLYNEQFF.

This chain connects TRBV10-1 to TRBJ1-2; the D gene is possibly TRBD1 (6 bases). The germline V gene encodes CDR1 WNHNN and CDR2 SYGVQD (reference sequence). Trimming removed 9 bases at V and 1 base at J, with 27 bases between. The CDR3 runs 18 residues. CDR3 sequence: CARYNEQGDLNLNYGYTF. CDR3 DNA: TGCGCCAGATATAACGAACAGGGCGACCTTAACCTTAACTATGGCTACACCTTC.

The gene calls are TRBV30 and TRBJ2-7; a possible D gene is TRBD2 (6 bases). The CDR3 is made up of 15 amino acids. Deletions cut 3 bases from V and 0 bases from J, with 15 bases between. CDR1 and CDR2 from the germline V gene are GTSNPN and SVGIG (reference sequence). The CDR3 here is CAWSAEGISSYEQYF. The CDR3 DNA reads TGTGCCTGGAGCGCGGAGGGAATAAGCTCCTACGAGCAGTACTTC. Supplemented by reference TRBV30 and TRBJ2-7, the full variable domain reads SQTIHQWPATLVQPVGSPLSLECTVEGTSNPNLYWYRQAAGRGLQLLFYSVGIGQISSEVPQNLSASRPQDRQFILSSKKLLLSDSGFYLCAWSAEGISSYEQYFGPGTRLTVT.

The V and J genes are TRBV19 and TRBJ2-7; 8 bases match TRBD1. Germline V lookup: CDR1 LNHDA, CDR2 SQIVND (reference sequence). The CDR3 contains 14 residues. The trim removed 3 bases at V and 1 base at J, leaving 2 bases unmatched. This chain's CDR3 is CASSIRQGSYEQYF. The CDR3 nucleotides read TGTGCCAGTAGTATTCGACAGGGGTCCTACGAGCAGTACTTC. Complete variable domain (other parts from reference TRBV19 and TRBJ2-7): DGGITQSPKYLFRKEGQNVTLSCEQNLNHDAMYWYRQDPGQGLRLIYYSQIVNDFQKGDIAEGYSVSREKKESFPLTVTSAQKNPTAFYLCASSIRQGSYEQYFGPGTRLTVT.

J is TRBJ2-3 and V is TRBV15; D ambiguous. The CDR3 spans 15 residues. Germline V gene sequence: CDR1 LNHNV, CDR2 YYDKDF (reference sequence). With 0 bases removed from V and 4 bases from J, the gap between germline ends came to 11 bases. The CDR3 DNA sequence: TGTGCCACCAGCAGAGATAAGCGTCTGGCAGATACGCAGTATTTT. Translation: CATSRDKRLADTQYF.

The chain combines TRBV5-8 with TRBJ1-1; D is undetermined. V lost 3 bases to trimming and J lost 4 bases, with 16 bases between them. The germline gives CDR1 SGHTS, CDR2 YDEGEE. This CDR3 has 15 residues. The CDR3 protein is CASSSRVSEGTEAFF. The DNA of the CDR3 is TGTGCCAGCAGCTCCCGGGTCTCCGAGGGCACTGAAGCTTTCTTT.

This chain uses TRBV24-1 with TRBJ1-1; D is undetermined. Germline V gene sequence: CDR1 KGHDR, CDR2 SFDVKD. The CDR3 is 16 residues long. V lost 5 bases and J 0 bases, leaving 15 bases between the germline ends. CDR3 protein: CATSAGDGYMNTEAFF. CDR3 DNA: TGTGCCACCAGTGCCGGAGACGGATACATGAACACTGAAGCTTTCTTT.

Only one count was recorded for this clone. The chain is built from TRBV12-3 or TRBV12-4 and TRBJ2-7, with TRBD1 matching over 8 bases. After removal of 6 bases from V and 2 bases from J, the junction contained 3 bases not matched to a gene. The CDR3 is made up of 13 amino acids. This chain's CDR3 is CASSSGGPYEQYV. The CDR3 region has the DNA TGTGCCAGCAGCTCAGGGGGCCCCTACGAGCAGTACGTC.

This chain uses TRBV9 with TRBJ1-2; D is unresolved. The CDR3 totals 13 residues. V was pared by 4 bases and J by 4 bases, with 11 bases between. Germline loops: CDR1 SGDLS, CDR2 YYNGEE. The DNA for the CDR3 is TGTGCCAGCAGCCCCCGGGAGGCCTATGGCTACACCTTC. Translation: CASSPREAYGYTF.

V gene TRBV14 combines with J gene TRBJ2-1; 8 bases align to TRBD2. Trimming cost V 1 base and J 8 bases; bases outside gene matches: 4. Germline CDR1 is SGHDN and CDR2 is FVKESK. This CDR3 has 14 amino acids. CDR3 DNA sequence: TGTGCCAGCAGCCAAGCGCCGGGGGGGGATGAGCAGTTCTTC. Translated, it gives CASSQAPGGDEQFF. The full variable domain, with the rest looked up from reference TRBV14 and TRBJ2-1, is EAGVTQFPSHSVIEKGQTVTLRCDPISGHDNLYWYRRVMGKEIKFLLHFVKESKQDESGMPNNRFLAERTGGTYSTLKVQPAELEDSGVYFCASSQAPGGDEQFFGPGTRLTVL.

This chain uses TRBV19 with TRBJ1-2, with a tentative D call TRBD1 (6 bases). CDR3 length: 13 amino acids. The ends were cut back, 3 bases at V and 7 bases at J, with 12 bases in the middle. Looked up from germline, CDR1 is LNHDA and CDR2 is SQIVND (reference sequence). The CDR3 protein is CASSMTPGVGYTF. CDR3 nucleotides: TGTGCCAGTAGTATGACGCCAGGGGTTGGCTACACCTTC. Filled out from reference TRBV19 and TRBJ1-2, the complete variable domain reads DGGITQSPKYLFRKEGQNVTLSCEQNLNHDAMYWYRQDPGQGLRLIYYSQIVNDFQKGDIAEGYSVSREKKESFPLTVTSAQKNPTAFYLCASSMTPGVGYTFGSGTRLTVV.

DNA of the CDR3: TGTGCCACCGGCCGGCCTGGGGAGAATGAAAAACTGTTTTTT. Translation gives CATGRPGENEKLFF. The chain recombines TRBV6-5 with TRBJ1-4; D is unclear. Germline V gives CDR1 MNHEY, CDR2 SVGAGI. Trimming took off 10 bases at V and 5 bases at J, with 17 bases between the two ends. This CDR3 is built from 14 residues.

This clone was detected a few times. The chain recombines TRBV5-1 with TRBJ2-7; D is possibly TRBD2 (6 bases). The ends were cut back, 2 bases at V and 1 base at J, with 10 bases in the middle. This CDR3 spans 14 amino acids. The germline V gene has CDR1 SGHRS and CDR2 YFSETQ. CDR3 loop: CASSFLGGSYEQYF. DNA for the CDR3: TGCGCCAGCAGCTTTCTCGGGGGATCCTACGAGCAGTACTTC.

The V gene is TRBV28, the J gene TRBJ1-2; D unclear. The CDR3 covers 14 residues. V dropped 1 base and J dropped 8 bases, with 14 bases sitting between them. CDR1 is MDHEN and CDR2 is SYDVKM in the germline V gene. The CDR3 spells CASSLSRRGGGYTF. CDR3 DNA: TGTGCCAGCAGTTTATCGCGACGGGGAGGAGGCTACACCTTC.

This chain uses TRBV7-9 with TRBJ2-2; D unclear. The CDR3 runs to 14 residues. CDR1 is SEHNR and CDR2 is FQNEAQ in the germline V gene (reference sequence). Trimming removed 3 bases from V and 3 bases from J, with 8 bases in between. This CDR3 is CASSLGRDTGELFF. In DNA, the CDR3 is TGTGCCAGCAGCTTGGGCAGAGACACCGGGGAGCTGTTTTTT. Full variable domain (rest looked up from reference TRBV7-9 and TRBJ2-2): DTGVSQNPRHKITKRGQNVTFRCDPISEHNRLYWYRQTLGQGPEFLTYFQNEAQLEKSRLLSDRFSAERPKGSFSTLEIQRTEQGDSAMYLCASSLGRDTGELFFGEGSRLTVL.

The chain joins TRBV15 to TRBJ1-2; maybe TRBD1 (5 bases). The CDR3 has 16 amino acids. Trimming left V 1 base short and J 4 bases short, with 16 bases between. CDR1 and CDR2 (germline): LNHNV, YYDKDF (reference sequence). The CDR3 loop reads CATSRARIQVGYGYTF. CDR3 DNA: TGTGCCACCAGCAGAGCTAGAATACAGGTCGGCTATGGCTACACCTTC. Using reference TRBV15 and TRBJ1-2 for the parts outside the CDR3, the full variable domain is DAMVIQNPRYQVTQFGKPVTLSCSQTLNHNVMYWYQQKSSQAPKLLFHYYDKDFNNEADTPDNFQSRRPNTSFCFLDIRSPGLGDTAMYLCATSRARIQVGYGYTFGSGTRLTVV.

CDR3 in DNA: TGCGCCAGCAGCTTGGGATCGGGGGAAGATACGCAGTATTTT. It is translated as CASSLGSGEDTQYF. The V gene is TRBV5-1, the J gene TRBJ2-3; a possible D gene is TRBD2 (6 bases). Deletions cut 0 bases from V and 5 bases from J, with 10 bases between. The CDR3 is 14 residues long. Germline V lookup: CDR1 SGHRS, CDR2 YFSETQ.

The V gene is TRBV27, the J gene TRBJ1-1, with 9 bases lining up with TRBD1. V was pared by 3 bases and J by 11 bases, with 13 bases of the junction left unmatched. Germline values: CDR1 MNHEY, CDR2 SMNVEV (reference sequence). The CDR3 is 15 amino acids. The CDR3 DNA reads TGTGCCAGCAGTTTTACGGGGACAGGGCGTCCTTCTGCTTTCTTT. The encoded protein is CASSFTGTGRPSAFF.

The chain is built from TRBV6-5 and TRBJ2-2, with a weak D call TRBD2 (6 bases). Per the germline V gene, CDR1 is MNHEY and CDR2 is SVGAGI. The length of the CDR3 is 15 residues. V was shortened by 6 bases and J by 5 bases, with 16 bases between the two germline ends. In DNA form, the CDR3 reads TGTGCCAGCAGGTTGGCAACTAGCAGGACCGGGGAGCTGTTTTTT. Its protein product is CASRLATSRTGELFF.

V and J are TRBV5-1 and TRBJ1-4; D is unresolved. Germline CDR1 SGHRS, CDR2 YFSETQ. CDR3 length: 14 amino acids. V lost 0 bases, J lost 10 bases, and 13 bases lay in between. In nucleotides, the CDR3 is TGCGCCAGCAGCTTGGTCAGAGACGGCGGAAAACTGTTTTTT. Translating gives CASSLVRDGGKLFF.

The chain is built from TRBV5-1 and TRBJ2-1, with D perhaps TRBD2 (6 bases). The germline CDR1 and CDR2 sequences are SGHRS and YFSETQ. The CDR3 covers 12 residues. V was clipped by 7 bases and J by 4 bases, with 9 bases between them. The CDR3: CASRRDYNEQFF. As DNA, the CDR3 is TGCGCCAGCCGGCGGGATTACAATGAGCAGTTCTTC.